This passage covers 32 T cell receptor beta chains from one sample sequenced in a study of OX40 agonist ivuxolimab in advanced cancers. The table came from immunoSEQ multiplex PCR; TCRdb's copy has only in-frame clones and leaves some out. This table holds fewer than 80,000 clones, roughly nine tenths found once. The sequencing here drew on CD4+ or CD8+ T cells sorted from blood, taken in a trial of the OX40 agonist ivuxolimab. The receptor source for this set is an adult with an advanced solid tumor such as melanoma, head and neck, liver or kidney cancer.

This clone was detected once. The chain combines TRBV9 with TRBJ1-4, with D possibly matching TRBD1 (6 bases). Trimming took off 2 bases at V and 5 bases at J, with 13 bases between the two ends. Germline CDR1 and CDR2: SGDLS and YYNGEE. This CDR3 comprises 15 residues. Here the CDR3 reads CASSVTGLFNEKLFF. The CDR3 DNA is TGTGCCAGCAGCGTTACAGGGCTTTTCAATGAAAAACTGTTTTTT.

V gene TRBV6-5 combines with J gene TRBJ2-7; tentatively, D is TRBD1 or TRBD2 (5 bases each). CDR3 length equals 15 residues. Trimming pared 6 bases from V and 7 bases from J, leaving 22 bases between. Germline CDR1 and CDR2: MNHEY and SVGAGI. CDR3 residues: CASRPGTSLRWEQYF. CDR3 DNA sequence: TGTGCCAGCAGACCCGGGACCAGCCTAAGATGGGAGCAGTACTTC.

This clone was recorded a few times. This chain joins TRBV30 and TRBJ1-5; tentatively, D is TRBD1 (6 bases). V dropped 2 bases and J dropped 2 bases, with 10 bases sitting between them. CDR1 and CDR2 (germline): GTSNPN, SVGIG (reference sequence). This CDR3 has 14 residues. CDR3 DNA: TGTGCCTGGAGTACCAAGGGGGGCAATCAGCCCCAGCATTTT. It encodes CAWSTKGGNQPQHF. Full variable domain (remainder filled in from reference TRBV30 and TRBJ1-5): SQTIHQWPATLVQPVGSPLSLECTVEGTSNPNLYWYRQAAGRGLQLLFYSVGIGQISSEVPQNLSASRPQDRQFILSSKKLLLSDSGFYLCAWSTKGGNQPQHFGDGTRLSIL.

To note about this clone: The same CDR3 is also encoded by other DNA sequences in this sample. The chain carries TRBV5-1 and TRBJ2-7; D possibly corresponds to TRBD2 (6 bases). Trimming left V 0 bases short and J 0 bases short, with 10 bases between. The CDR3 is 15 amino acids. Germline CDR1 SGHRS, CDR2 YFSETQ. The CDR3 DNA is TGCGCCAGCAGCTTGGCCGGAGGGAGCTCCTACGAGCAGTACTTC. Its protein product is CASSLAGGSSYEQYF.

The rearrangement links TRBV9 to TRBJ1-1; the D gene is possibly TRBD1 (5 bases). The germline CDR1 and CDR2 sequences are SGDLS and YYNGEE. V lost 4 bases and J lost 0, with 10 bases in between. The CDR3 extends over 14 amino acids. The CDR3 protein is CASSPGLVNTEAFF. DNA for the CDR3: TGTGCCAGCAGCCCGGGACTAGTGAACACTGAAGCTTTCTTT. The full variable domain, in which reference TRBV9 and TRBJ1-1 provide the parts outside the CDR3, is DSGVTQTPKHLITATGQRVTLRCSPRSGDLSVYWYQQSLDQGLQFLIQYYNGEERAKGNILERFSAQQFPDLHSELNLSSLELGDSALYFCASSPGLVNTEAFFGQGTRLTVV.

This CDR3 reads CASNTPTGRSTDTQYF. The DNA of the CDR3 is TGTGCCAGCAATACCCCAACCGGCAGAAGCACAGATACGCAGTATTTT. The chain carries TRBV6-6 and TRBJ2-3; D ambiguous. The CDR3 covers 16 residues. The V gene's germline CDR1 is MNHNY and CDR2 SVGAGI (reference sequence). Trimming took 7 bases from V and 0 from J, leaving 17 bases between them.

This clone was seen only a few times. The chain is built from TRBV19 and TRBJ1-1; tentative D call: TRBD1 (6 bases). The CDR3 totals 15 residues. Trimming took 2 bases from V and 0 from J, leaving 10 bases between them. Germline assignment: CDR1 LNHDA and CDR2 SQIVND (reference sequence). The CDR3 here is CASSIQGTMNTEAFF. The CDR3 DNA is TGTGCCAGTAGTATACAGGGGACAATGAACACTGAAGCTTTCTTT. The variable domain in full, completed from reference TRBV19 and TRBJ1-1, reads DGGITQSPKYLFRKEGQNVTLSCEQNLNHDAMYWYRQDPGQGLRLIYYSQIVNDFQKGDIAEGYSVSREKKESFPLTVTSAQKNPTAFYLCASSIQGTMNTEAFFGQGTRLTVV.

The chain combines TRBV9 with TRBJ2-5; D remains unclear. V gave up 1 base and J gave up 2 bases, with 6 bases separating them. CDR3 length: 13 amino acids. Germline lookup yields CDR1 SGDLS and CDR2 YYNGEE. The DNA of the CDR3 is TGTGCCAGCAGCGTATCCAGTCAAGAGACCCAGTACTTC. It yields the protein CASSVSSQETQYF.

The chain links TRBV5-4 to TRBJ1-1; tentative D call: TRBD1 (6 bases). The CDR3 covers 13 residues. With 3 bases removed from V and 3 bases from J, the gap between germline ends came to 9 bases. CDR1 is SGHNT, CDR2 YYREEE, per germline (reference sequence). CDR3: CASSSQGYTEAFF. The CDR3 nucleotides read TGTGCCAGCAGCTCACAGGGTTACACTGAAGCTTTCTTT.

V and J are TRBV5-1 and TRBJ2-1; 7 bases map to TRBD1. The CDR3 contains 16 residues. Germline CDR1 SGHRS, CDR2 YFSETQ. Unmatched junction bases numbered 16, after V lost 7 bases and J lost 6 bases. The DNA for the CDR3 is TGCGCCAGCTCTCTACCCCCGGGACAGTCTATCAATGAGCAGTTCTTC. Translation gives CASSLPPGQSINEQFF. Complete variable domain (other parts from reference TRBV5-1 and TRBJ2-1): KAGVTQTPRYLIKTRGQQVTLSCSPISGHRSVSWYQQTPGQGLQFLFEYFSETQRNKGNFPGRFSGRQFSNSRSEMNVSTLELGDSALYLCASSLPPGQSINEQFFGPGTRLTVL.

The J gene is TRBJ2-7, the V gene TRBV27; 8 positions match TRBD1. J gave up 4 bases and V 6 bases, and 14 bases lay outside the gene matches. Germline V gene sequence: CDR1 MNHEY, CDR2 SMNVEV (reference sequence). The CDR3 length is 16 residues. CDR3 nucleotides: TGTGCCAGCAGCCGGACAGGGCTCGGGTTACTTTACGAGCAGTACTTC. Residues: CASSRTGLGLLYEQYF.

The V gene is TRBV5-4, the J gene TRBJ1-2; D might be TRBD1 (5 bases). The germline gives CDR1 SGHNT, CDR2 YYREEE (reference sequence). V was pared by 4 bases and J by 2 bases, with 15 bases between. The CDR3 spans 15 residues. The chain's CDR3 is CASSRLAGTNYGYTF. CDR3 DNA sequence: TGTGCCAGCAGCCGCTTGGCAGGGACGAACTATGGCTACACCTTC.

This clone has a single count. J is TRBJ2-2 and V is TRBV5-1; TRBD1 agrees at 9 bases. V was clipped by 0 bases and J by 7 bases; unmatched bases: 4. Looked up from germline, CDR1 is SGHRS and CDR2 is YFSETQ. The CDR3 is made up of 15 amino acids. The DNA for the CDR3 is TGCGCCAGCAGCTTGGAAACAGGGGGCATCGGGGAGCTGTTTTTT. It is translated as CASSLETGGIGELFF.

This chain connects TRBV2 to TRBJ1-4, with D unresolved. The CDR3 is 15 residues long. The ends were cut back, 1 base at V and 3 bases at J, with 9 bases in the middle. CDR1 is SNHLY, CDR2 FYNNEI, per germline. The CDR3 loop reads CASSEEAKPNEKLFF. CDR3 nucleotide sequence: TGTGCCAGCAGTGAAGAGGCCAAACCTAATGAAAAACTGTTTTTT.

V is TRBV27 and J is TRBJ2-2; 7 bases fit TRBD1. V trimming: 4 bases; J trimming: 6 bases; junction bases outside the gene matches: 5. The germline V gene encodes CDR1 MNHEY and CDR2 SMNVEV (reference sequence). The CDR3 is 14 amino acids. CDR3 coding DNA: TGTGCCAGCAGTTCAACAGGGGTCCCCGGGGAGCTGTTTTTT. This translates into CASSSTGVPGELFF.

CDR3: CASSYYSGTPGRETQYF. In nucleotides, the CDR3 is TGCGCCAGCAGCTATTACTCCGGGACACCTGGTCGGGAGACCCAGTACTTC. The genes are TRBV5-1 and TRBJ2-5; a weak D match, TRBD1 (6 bases). CDR3 length: 17 amino acids. The germline V and J ends were trimmed by 3 bases and 5 bases, with 23 bases remaining between them. The germline gives CDR1 SGHRS, CDR2 YFSETQ.

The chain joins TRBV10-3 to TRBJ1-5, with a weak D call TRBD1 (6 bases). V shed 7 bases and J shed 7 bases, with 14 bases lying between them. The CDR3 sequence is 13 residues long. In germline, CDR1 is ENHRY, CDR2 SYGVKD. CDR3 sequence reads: CAITGGLEQPQHF. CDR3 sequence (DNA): TGTGCCATCACCGGGGGCCTCGAGCAGCCCCAGCATTTT.

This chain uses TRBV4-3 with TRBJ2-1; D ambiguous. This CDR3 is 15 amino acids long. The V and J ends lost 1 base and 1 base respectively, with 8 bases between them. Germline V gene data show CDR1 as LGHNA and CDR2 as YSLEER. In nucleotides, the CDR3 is TGCGCCAGCAGCCAAGTGAGTGGGTCCTACAATGAGCAGTTCTTC. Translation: CASSQVSGSYNEQFF.

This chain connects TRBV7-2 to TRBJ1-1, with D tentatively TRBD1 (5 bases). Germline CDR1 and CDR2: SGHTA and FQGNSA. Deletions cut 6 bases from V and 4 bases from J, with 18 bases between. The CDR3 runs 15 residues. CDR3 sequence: CASSRGPGGFTEAFF. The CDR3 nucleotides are TGTGCCAGCAGTAGAGGGCCCGGGGGATTCACTGAAGCTTTCTTT.

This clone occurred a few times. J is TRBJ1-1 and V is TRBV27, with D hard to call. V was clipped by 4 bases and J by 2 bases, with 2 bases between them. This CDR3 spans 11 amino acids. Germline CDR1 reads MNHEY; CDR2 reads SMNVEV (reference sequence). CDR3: CASSSNTEAFF. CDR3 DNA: TGTGCCAGCAGTTCTAACACTGAAGCTTTCTTT.

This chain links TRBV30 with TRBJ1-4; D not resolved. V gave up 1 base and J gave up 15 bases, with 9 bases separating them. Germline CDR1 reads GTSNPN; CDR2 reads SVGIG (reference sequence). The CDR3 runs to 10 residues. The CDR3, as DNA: TGTGCCTGGAGTGACGCCACAATGTTTTTT. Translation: CAWSDATMFF.

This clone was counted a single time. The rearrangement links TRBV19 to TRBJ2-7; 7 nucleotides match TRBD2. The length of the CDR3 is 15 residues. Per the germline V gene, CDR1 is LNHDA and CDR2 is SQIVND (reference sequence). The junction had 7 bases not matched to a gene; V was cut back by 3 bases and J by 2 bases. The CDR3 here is CASSIGASGTYEQYF. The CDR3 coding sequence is TGTGCCAGTAGTATTGGGGCTAGCGGAACCTACGAGCAGTACTTC. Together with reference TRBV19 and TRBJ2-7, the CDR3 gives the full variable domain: DGGITQSPKYLFRKEGQNVTLSCEQNLNHDAMYWYRQDPGQGLRLIYYSQIVNDFQKGDIAEGYSVSREKKESFPLTVTSAQKNPTAFYLCASSIGASGTYEQYFGPGTRLTVT.

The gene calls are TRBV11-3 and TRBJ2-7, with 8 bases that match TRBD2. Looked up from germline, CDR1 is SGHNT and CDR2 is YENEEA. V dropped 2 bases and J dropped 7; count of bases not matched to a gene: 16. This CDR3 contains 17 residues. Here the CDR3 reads CASSLHGSGTFLGEQYF. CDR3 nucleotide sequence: TGTGCCAGCAGCTTACACGGTAGCGGGACGTTCTTGGGGGAGCAGTACTTC.

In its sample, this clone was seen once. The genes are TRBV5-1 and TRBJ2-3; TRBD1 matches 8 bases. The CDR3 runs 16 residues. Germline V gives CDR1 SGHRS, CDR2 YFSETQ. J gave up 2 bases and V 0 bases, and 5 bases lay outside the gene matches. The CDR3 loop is CASSLAGTGFTDTQYF. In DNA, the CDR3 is TGCGCCAGCAGCTTGGCCGGGACAGGTTTCACAGATACGCAGTATTTT.

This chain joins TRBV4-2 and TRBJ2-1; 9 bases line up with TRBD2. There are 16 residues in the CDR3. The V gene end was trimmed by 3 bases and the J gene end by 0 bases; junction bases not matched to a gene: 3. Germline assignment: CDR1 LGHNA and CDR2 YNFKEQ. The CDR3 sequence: CASSHLSGGSYNEQFF. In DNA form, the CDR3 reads TGTGCCAGCAGCCACCTTAGCGGGGGCTCCTACAATGAGCAGTTCTTC.

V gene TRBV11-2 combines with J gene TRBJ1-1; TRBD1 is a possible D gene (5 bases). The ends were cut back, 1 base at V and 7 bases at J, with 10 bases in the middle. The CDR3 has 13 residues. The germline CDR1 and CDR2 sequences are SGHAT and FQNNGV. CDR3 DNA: TGTGCCAGCAGCTTAGGACAGACCGTTGAAGCTTTCTTT. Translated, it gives CASSLGQTVEAFF.

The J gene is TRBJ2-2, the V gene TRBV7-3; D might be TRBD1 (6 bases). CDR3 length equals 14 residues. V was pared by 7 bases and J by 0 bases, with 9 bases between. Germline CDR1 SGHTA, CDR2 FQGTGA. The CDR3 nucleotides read TGTGCCAGCAAGGGGGAAGCGAACACCGGGGAGCTGTTTTTT. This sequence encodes CASKGEANTGELFF.

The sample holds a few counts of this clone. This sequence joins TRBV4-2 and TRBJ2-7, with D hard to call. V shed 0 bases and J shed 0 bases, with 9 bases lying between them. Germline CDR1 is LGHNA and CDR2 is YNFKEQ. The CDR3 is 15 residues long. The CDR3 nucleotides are TGTGCCAGCAGCCAAGATCTTGGAAGCTCCTACGAGCAGTACTTC. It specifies CASSQDLGSSYEQYF.

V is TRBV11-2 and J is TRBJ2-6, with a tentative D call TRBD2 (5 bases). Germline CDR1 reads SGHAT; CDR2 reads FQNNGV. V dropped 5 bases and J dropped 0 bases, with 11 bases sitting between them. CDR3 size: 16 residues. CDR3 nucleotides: TGTGCCAGCAGCCCGATACGGGGCTCTGGGGCCAACGTCCTGACTTTC. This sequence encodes CASSPIRGSGANVLTF. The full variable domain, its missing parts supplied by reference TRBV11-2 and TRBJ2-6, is EAGVAQSPRYKIIEKRQSVAFWCNPISGHATLYWYQQILGQGPKLLIQFQNNGVVDDSQLPKDRFSAERLKGVDSTLKIQPAKLEDSAVYLCASSPIRGSGANVLTFGAGSRLTVL.

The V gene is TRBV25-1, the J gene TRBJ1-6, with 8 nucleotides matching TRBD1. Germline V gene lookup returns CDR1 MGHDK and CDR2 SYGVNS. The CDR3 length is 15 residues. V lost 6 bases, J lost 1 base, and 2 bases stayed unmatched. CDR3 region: CASSQGASYNSPLHF. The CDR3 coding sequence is TGTGCCAGCAGCCAGGGGGCTTCCTATAATTCACCCCTCCACTTT.

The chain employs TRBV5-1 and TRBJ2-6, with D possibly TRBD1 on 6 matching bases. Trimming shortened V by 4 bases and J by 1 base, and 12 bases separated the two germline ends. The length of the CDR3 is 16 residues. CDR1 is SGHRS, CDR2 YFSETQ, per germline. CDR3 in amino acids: CASSAWTVSGANVLTF. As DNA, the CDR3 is TGCGCCAGCAGCGCCTGGACAGTTTCTGGGGCCAACGTCCTGACTTTC.

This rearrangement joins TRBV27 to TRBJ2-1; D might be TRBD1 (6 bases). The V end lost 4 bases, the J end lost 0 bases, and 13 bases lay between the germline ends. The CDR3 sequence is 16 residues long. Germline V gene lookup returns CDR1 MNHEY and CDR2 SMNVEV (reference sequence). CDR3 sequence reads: CASSWRTESSYNEQFF. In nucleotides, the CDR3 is TGTGCCAGCAGTTGGAGGACAGAAAGCTCCTACAATGAGCAGTTCTTC.